The 27 T cell receptor beta chains given below trace back to one sample, sequenced in a study of human T cells and chemical hapten exposure. The time point is: patch test 2, 6 weeks after DPC sensitization. The treatment is: therapeutic diphenylcyclopropenone sensitization with weekly scalp DPC. MiXCR, run by TCRdb on the RACE reads, gives a single entry per CDR3 protein. The sample shows about 81,000 distinct CDR3 sequences, roughly 10% of them seen only once. Sequenced material: whole blood, taken in connection with sensitization to the hapten diphenylcyclopropenone (DPC). The origin of the receptors is a woman in her twenties or thirties with alopecia areata. Some clones in this sample may be carry-over from other donors' samples.

The rearrangement links TRBV7-2 to TRBJ2-7; 7 bases map to TRBD1. After removal of 7 bases from V and 1 base from J, the junction contained 4 bases not matched to a gene. The germline V gene has CDR1 SGHTA and CDR2 FQGNSA. The CDR3 has 13 residues. The CDR3, as DNA: TGTGCCAGCACCCGACAGGGATCCTACGAGCAGTACTTC. Its protein is CASTRQGSYEQYF.

There are many counts of this clonotype. The V gene is TRBV3-1, the J gene TRBJ1-3, with D unresolved. V was trimmed by 0 bases and J by 8 bases, leaving 11 bases between them. In germline, CDR1 is LGHDT, CDR2 YNNKEL (reference sequence). This CDR3 comprises 14 residues. The CDR3 is CASSQDPRVDTIYF. CDR3 nucleotide sequence: TGTGCCAGCAGCCAAGATCCGAGGGTAGACACCATATATTTT.

This clonotype was picked up many times. The chain recombines TRBV28 with TRBJ1-5, with D maybe TRBD1 (6 bases). Trimming shortened V by 5 bases and J by 3 bases, and 14 bases separated the two germline ends. CDR1 and CDR2 from the germline V gene are MDHEN and SYDVKM. CDR3 size: 15 residues. The CDR3 nucleotides are TGTGCCAGCAGTATCCCGGACAGCTCCAATCAGCCCCAGCATTTT. It encodes CASSIPDSSNQPQHF.

In its sample, this clonotype was seen a few times. V usage is TRBV7-9 and J usage is TRBJ1-5; D unresolved. Between the trimmed V and J ends, which lost 4 bases and 10 bases, there was a span of 11 bases. CDR3 length: 12 residues. Germline-derived CDR1 and CDR2 are SEHNR and FQNEAQ (reference sequence). In DNA, the CDR3 is TGTGCCAGCAGCTCATTAGTCGGTCCCCAGCATTTT. It is translated as CASSSLVGPQHF.

The DNA for the CDR3 is TGTGCCAGCAGCCCGGGACAGGGAACTGGGGCCAACGTCCTGACTTTC. Its protein product is CASSPGQGTGANVLTF. The J gene is TRBJ2-6, the V gene TRBV5-4; 9 bases are a match to TRBD1. Losses at the gene ends were 4 bases for V and 2 bases for J; bases not matched to a gene: 4. Germline CDR1 is SGHNT and CDR2 is YYREEE (reference sequence). The CDR3 sequence is 16 residues long.

This clonotype appeared many times. The chain has TRBV18 and TRBJ2-5; TRBD1 is a possible D gene (6 bases). V gave up 3 bases and J gave up 5 bases, with 16 bases separating them. Germline CDR1 reads KGHSH; CDR2 reads LQKENI. CDR3 length: 15 amino acids. The CDR3 region has the DNA TGTGCCAGCTCACCCCAACAGGGTTCAGCGGAGACCCAGTACTTC. It codes for CASSPQQGSAETQYF.

Many counts were recorded for this clonotype. The chain joins TRBV5-1 to TRBJ2-7; TRBD2 might be the D (5 bases). Trimming took off 5 bases at V and 3 bases at J, with 15 bases between the two ends. The CDR3 length is 14 residues. CDR1 SGHRS and CDR2 YFSETQ come from the germline V gene. The CDR3 DNA reads TGCGCCAGCAGTTCACACGCGGGCAGCTACGAGCAGTACTTC. As protein: CASSSHAGSYEQYF.

This clonotype occurred many times. The gene calls are TRBV7-9 and TRBJ1-4; D unclear. Germline assignment: CDR1 SEHNR and CDR2 FQNEAQ (reference sequence). Trimming took off 3 bases at V and 6 bases at J, with 5 bases between the two ends. The CDR3 loop spans 12 amino acids. CDR3 residues: CASSFADEKLFF. Here the CDR3 DNA reads TGTGCCAGCAGCTTCGCGGATGAAAAACTGTTTTTT.

This clonotype has a count of ten or more. V and J are TRBV29-1 and TRBJ2-5; 7 bases are a match to TRBD1. In germline, CDR1 is SQVTM, CDR2 ANQGSEA. J gave up 3 bases and V 5 bases, and 3 bases lay outside the gene matches. The CDR3 spans 12 residues. The CDR3 region is CSVSGTEETQYF. CDR3 nucleotides: TGCAGCGTTTCCGGGACAGAAGAGACCCAGTACTTC.

Note on this clonotype: Being one base from a much bigger clone, this may be a read error. The chain recombines TRBV4-3 with TRBJ2-5; 7 bases agree with TRBD2. CDR3 size: 16 residues. Looked up from germline, CDR1 is LGHNA and CDR2 is YSLEER. For the CDR3, the DNA is TGCGCCAGCAGCCAAGATTTGGCTAGCGGCCTGGAGACCCGGTACTTC. As protein: CASSQDLASGLETRYF.

In its sample, this clonotype was seen many times. Here the CDR3 reads CSGGEGGPVNTQYF. CDR3 in DNA: TGCAGCGGAGGAGAGGGAGGGCCGGTCAATACGCAGTATTTT. The rearrangement links TRBV29-1 to TRBJ2-3, with TRBD2 matching over 7 bases. Looked up from germline, CDR1 is SQVTM and CDR2 is ANQGSEA. The CDR3 runs 14 residues. V was pared by 7 bases and J by 7 bases, with 14 bases of the junction left unmatched.

This clonotype was counted at least ten times. The chain has TRBV10-3 and TRBJ2-1; D possibly matches TRBD1 or TRBD2 (5 bases each). Trimming removed 9 bases at V and 4 bases at J, with 13 bases between. The CDR3 sequence is 13 residues long. In germline, CDR1 is ENHRY, CDR2 SYGVKD. CDR3 in amino acids: CAIRGERYNEQFF. The CDR3 region has the DNA TGTGCCATTCGGGGCGAGCGATACAATGAGCAGTTCTTC.

This clonotype has ten or more counts. The chain employs TRBV6-5 and TRBJ1-1; unclear D gene. V gave up 0 bases and J gave up 6 bases, with 8 bases separating them. The CDR3 has 13 amino acids. CDR1 is MNHEY, CDR2 SVGAGI, per germline. CDR3: CASSYSRSAEAFF. CDR3 coding DNA: TGTGCCAGCAGTTACTCGCGGTCCGCTGAAGCTTTCTTT.

This clonotype was counted between two and nine times. The rearrangement links TRBV20-1 to TRBJ2-7; tentatively, D is TRBD2 (6 bases). V shed 0 bases and J shed 5 bases, with 20 bases lying between them. Germline CDR1 and CDR2: DFQATT and SNEGSKA (reference sequence). This CDR3 is built from 16 residues. Written as DNA, the CDR3 is TGCAGTGCTAGAGAGATCCCTCGTGCTAGCGTCCACGAGCAGTACTTC. It specifies CSAREIPRASVHEQYF.

This clonotype was counted many times. This chain uses TRBV27 with TRBJ2-1; 9 bases agree with TRBD1. The CDR3 consists of 13 residues. V trimming: 10 bases; J trimming: 9 bases; junction bases outside the gene matches: 10. Germline V CDR1 and CDR2: MNHEY, SMNVEV (reference sequence). The CDR3 is CAIGTGFGGEQFF. In DNA form, the CDR3 reads TGTGCCATTGGGACAGGGTTTGGAGGTGAGCAGTTCTTC.

This clonotype was counted ten times or more. The DNA of the CDR3 is TGTGCCAGCAGTCAGCCGGTTGTGCCCGGGGATACGCAGTATTTT. Residues: CASSQPVVPGDTQYF. The rearrangement links TRBV28 to TRBJ2-3; D gene ambiguous. V gave up 5 bases and J gave up 6 bases, with 18 bases separating them. The germline V gene encodes CDR1 MDHEN and CDR2 SYDVKM. The length of the CDR3 is 15 residues.

This clonotype was counted a few times. This chain uses TRBV12-3 or TRBV12-4 with TRBJ1-5; 8 nucleotides match TRBD1. V shed 5 bases, J shed 7 bases, and the junction held 7 bases outside the gene matches. The CDR3 extends over 14 amino acids. The CDR3 is CASSPQGDGQPQHF. CDR3 sequence (DNA): TGTGCCAGCAGTCCACAGGGGGACGGGCAGCCCCAGCATTTT.

Notes on this clonotype: One end of the junction is discordant with germline, which a read error may explain. The chain combines TRBV6-6 with TRBJ1-6, with D uncertain. Germline V gene sequence: CDR1 MNHNY, CDR2 SVGAGI (reference sequence). CDR3 length: 13 residues. The CDR3 nucleotides are TGTGCTAGCAGTGCTGGGAGTATACTCCCCCTCCACTTT. Protein: CASSAGSILPLHF.

The genes are TRBV6-5 and TRBJ1-1; D is unresolved. Trimming took 2 bases from V and 1 from J, leaving 5 bases between them. CDR3 size: 13 residues. Germline values: CDR1 MNHEY, CDR2 SVGAGI. This CDR3 reads CASSYGRNTEAFF. CDR3 nucleotide sequence: TGTGCCAGCAGTTACGGCAGGAACACTGAAGCTTTCTTT.

This clonotype was recorded many times. The rearrangement joins TRBV6-2 or TRBV6-3 to TRBJ2-1; 12 bases map to TRBD2. V dropped 6 bases and J dropped 8; count of bases not matched to a gene: 8. The CDR3 sequence is 15 residues long. Germline CDR1 MNHEY, CDR2 SVGEGT. The CDR3 DNA is TGTGCCAGCAGCCGCGGACTAGCGGGAAGCTATGAGCAGTTCTTC. Protein sequence: CASSRGLAGSYEQFF.

Only a few counts were recorded for this clonotype. V gene TRBV29-1 combines with J gene TRBJ2-1, with 9 bases matching TRBD1. This CDR3 spans 16 amino acids. Germline CDR1 is SQVTM and CDR2 is ANQGSEA. V was clipped by 6 bases and J by 6 bases; unmatched bases: 15. The CDR3 here is CSVVAVGLQGANEQFF. Here the CDR3 DNA reads TGCAGCGTCGTGGCGGTGGGGCTACAGGGGGCCAATGAGCAGTTCTTC.

This clonotype appeared many times. The chain uses TRBV2 and TRBJ2-7; D call uncertain. There are 13 residues in the CDR3. Trimming removed 5 bases from V and 0 bases from J, with 8 bases in between. Germline CDR1 and CDR2: SNHLY and FYNNEI. Here the CDR3 reads CASSTESSYEQYF. The CDR3 DNA reads as TGTGCCAGCAGTACGGAAAGCTCCTACGAGCAGTACTTC.

J is TRBJ1-1 and V is TRBV11-2; D is unresolved. This CDR3 region has 12 residues. The germline V gene encodes CDR1 SGHAT and CDR2 FQNNGV. V lost 7 bases and J 3 bases, leaving 9 bases between the germline ends. The CDR3 region is CASIPRYTEAFF. CDR3 coding DNA: TGTGCCAGCATCCCCAGGTACACTGAAGCTTTCTTT.

This clonotype appeared a few times. The chain joins TRBV19 to TRBJ1-5; maybe TRBD1 (6 bases). The CDR3 totals 12 residues. Deletions cut 7 bases from V and 11 bases from J, with 15 bases between. Germline V CDR1 and CDR2: LNHDA, SQIVND (reference sequence). The CDR3 DNA follows: TGTGCCAGTAAGCCGTATAGGGGGGCCCAGCATTTT. Translating gives CASKPYRGAQHF.

The chain's CDR3 is CASSPQTSGRDEQFF. DNA for the CDR3: TGTGCCAGCAGCCCCCAAACTAGCGGGAGGGATGAGCAGTTCTTC. The rearrangement joins TRBV3-1 to TRBJ2-1; 13 nucleotides align to TRBD2. The germline V gene encodes CDR1 LGHDT and CDR2 YNNKEL (reference sequence). J was trimmed by 8 bases and V by 4 bases; bases with no gene match: 5. CDR3 size: 15 residues.

The chain employs TRBV29-1 and TRBJ2-2, with 8 bases lining up with TRBD2. J gave up 6 bases and V 7 bases, and 4 bases lay outside the gene matches. Germline V gene lookup returns CDR1 SQVTM and CDR2 ANQGSEA. This CDR3 region has 12 residues. In DNA form, the CDR3 reads TGCAGCGCAAGAGCGGGGGCCGGGGAGCTGTTTTTT. Its protein product is CSARAGAGELFF.

This clonotype was counted at least ten times. The chain employs TRBV5-1 and TRBJ1-5; D ambiguous. The germline V gene encodes CDR1 SGHRS and CDR2 YFSETQ. V was cut by 0 bases and J by 2 bases, with 3 bases left in between. The length of the CDR3 is 13 residues. CDR3 loop: CASSLDGNQPQHF. CDR3 nucleotide sequence: TGCGCCAGCAGCTTGGATGGCAATCAGCCCCAGCATTTT.